The 5 T cell receptor beta chains reported below all come from one sample, sequenced in a study of breast tumors, draining lymph nodes, adjacent tissues. Axillary draining lymph nodes of breast cancer patients supplied the node samples. Each CDR3 protein gets one entry after TCRdb re-called the multiplex PCR reads with MiXCR. The data contain more than 100,000 distinct CDR3 sequences, more than 20% of them singletons. Specimen: axillary lymph node tissue. These TCRs come from a female donor with breast cancer. Some clones in this sample may be carry-over from other donors' samples.

This clonotype was detected ten times or more. V usage is TRBV6-9 and J usage is TRBJ2-7; 9 bases are a match to TRBD2. Germline V lookup: CDR1 MNHGY, CDR2 SVAAGI. The length of the CDR3 is 16 residues. Trimming at V came to 6 bases and at J to 7 bases, leaving 16 bases not matched to a gene. In DNA, the CDR3 is TGTGCCAGCAGCCAGACCCCGGTGGCGGGGGGGAGGGAGCAGTACTTC. This translates into CASSQTPVAGGREQYF.

Remarks on this clonotype: A much larger clone sits a single nucleotide away, making a read error possible. The J gene is TRBJ2-2, the V gene TRBV6-1; perhaps TRBD2 as D (6 bases). V shed 10 bases and J shed 4 bases, with 19 bases lying between them. Germline V CDR1 and CDR2: MNHNS, SASEGT. This CDR3 has 15 amino acids. The DNA of the CDR3 is TGTGCCACCTCGGAGGAGGGAGGACCCACCGGGGAGCTGTTTTTT. Its protein is CATSEEGGPTGELFF.

This clonotype has a count of ten or more. This chain's CDR3 is CASSATGVHEQYF. The CDR3 DNA is TGCGCCAGCTCCGCGACAGGGGTCCACGAGCAGTACTTC. V and J are TRBV10-1 and TRBJ2-7; 8 bases map to TRBD1. Losses at the gene ends were 8 bases for V and 5 bases for J; bases not matched to a gene: 8. This CDR3 region has 13 residues. CDR1 WNHNN and CDR2 SYGVQD come from the germline V gene (reference sequence).

This clonotype was counted many times. The chain is built from TRBV20-1 and TRBJ2-5; D gene unclear. The V end was cut by 3 bases, the J end by 0 bases, with 11 bases between. The V gene's germline CDR1 is DFQATT and CDR2 SNEGSKA (reference sequence). This CDR3 has 14 amino acids. The CDR3 nucleotides are TGCAGTGCTAGCGGCAAAGACTACCAAGAGACCCAGTACTTC. It yields the protein CSASGKDYQETQYF.

The sample holds many counts of this clonotype. The chain links TRBV10-3 to TRBJ2-1; 9 bases align to TRBD1. Germline V gives CDR1 ENHRY, CDR2 SYGVKD. J was trimmed by 8 bases and V by 2 bases; bases with no gene match: 10. This CDR3 has 16 amino acids. The CDR3 here is CAISERAGQGYDEQFF. The CDR3 nucleotides are TGTGCCATCAGTGAGAGAGCGGGACAGGGATATGATGAGCAGTTCTTC.